The 7 T cell receptor beta chains in this list originate from one sample, sequenced in a study of T-cell memory formation after mild COVID-19. TCRdb reprocessed the 5' RACE reads with MiXCR, giving one entry per CDR3 protein. In the table there are 50,000 or so distinct CDR3 sequences, approximately 9% of which are singletons. The sequenced material came from PBMCs or a T cell subset sorted from them (not recorded which). The origin of the receptors is an adult woman who had mild COVID-19 (a few samples of this study predate the infection). Cell type and time point are not known.

J is TRBJ1-1 and V is TRBV7-3; no reliable D call. Trimming stripped 2 bases from V and 4 bases from J, with 11 bases between. Germline values: CDR1 SGHTA, CDR2 FQGTGA. This CDR3 region has 14 residues. CDR3 residues: CASSLGPTSTEAFF. The CDR3 DNA follows: TGTGCCAGCAGCTTAGGACCCACGAGCACTGAAGCTTTCTTT.

This clonotype was seen at least ten times. This chain links TRBV20-1 with TRBJ1-3; a weak D match, TRBD1 (6 bases). V was pared by 5 bases and J by 4 bases, with 18 bases between. CDR3 size: 15 residues. Germline V gene data show CDR1 as DFQATT and CDR2 as SNEGSKA (reference sequence). CDR3 DNA: TGCAGTGCTTTGACCCTACAGGGTTTCGGAAACACCATATATTTT. Translated: CSALTLQGFGNTIYF.

In its sample, this clonotype was seen many times. The rearrangement uses TRBV12-3 or TRBV12-4 and TRBJ2-3, with TRBD2 as a possible D gene (6 bases). This CDR3 spans 14 amino acids. Trimming shortened V by 7 bases and J by 6 bases, and 17 bases separated the two germline ends. CDR3 sequence: CASTDRRETDTQYF. The CDR3 DNA sequence: TGTGCCAGCACCGACCGGAGGGAAACGGATACGCAGTATTTT.

This clonotype was detected a few times. The V gene is TRBV20-1, the J gene TRBJ2-6; TRBD1 aligns across 9 bases. The germline gives CDR1 DFQATT, CDR2 SNEGSKA (reference sequence). The CDR3 sequence is 15 residues long. V lost 3 bases, J lost 9 bases, and 9 bases stayed unmatched. The CDR3 here is CSASTGQGDVNVLTF. The CDR3 nucleotides read TGCAGTGCTAGTACGGGACAGGGCGATGTCAACGTCCTGACTTTC.

This clonotype was counted ten times or more. V is TRBV25-1 and J is TRBJ2-1; D might be TRBD1 (6 bases). The CDR3 has 14 amino acids. Trimming shortened V by 4 bases and J by 7 bases, and 14 bases separated the two germline ends. Germline loops: CDR1 MGHDK, CDR2 SYGVNS. CDR3 nucleotide sequence: TGTGCCAGCAGTGGTGTGACAGGAGCTAATGAGCAGTTCTTC. This translates into CASSGVTGANEQFF.

In this sample, this clonotype turned up many times. The chain carries TRBV7-2 and TRBJ2-3; 14 nucleotides align to TRBD2. This CDR3 is 16 amino acids long. After removal of 3 bases from V and 6 bases from J, the junction contained 5 bases not matched to a gene. The germline V gene has CDR1 SGHTA and CDR2 FQGNSA. The CDR3 is CASSLGLAGVLDTQYF. DNA of the CDR3: TGTGCCAGCAGCTTGGGACTAGCGGGAGTACTGGATACGCAGTATTTT. The variable domain in full, completed from reference TRBV7-2 and TRBJ2-3, reads GAGVSQSPSNKVTEKGKDVELRCDPISGHTALYWYRQSLGQGLEFLIYFQGNSAPDKSGLPSDRFSAERTGGSVSTLTIQRTQQEDSAVYLCASSLGLAGVLDTQYFGPGTRLTVL.

This clonotype appeared many times. J is TRBJ1-1 and V is TRBV12-3 or TRBV12-4; 7 positions match TRBD1. The CDR3 covers 16 residues. J was trimmed by 0 bases and V by 4 bases; bases with no gene match: 8. CDR3 in DNA: TGTGCCAGCAGTTCCTATCTGGGACAGATGAACACTGAAGCTTTCTTT. Translating it yields CASSSYLGQMNTEAFF.